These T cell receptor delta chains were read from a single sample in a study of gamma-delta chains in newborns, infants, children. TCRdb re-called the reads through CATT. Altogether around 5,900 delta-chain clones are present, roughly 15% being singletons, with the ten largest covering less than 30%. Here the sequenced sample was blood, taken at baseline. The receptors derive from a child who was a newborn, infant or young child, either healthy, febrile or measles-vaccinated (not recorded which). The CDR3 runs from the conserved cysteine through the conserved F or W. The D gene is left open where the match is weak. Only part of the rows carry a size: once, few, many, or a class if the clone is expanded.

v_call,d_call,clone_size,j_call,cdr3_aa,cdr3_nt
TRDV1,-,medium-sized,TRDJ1,CALGESYKLIF,TGTGCTCTTGGGGAAAGCTATAAACTCATCTTT
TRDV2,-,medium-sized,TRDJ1,CACDTVLRGALYTDKLIF,TGTGCCTGTGACACCGTACTACGTGGGGCCTTGTACACCGATAAACTCATCTTT
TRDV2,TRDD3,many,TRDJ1,CACDVLGDETDKLIF,TGTGCCTGTGACGTACTGGGGGATGAAACCGATAAACTCATCTTT
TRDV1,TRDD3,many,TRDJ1,CALGEVGPITGGYKTDKLIF,TGTGCTCTTGGGGAAGTGGGCCCTATTACTGGGGGATATAAAACCGATAAACTCATCTTT
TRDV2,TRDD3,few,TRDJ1,CACDTVRTGGYYGDLYTDKLIF,TGTGCCTGTGACACCGTGAGGACTGGGGGATACTACGGAGATTTGTACACCGATAAACTCATCTTT
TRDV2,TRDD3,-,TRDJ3,CACDPTCLGDWNSPSSWDTRQMFF,TGTGCCTGTGACCCGACGTGTTTGGGGGACTGGAACTCCCCTAGCTCCTGGGACACCCGACAGATGTTTTTC
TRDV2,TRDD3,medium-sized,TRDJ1,CACDTVGGWDTDKLIF,TGTGCCTGTGACACCGTTGGGGGATGGGACACCGATAAACTCATCTTT
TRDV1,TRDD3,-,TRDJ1,CALGDASALSTFIRRWGYTDKLIF,TGTGCTCTTGGGGACGCGTCAGCCCTATCAACCTTCATACGACGCTGGGGGTACACCGATAAACTCATCTTT
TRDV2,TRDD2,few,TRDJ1,CACDFLRHTQDGYTDKLIF,TGTGCCTGTGACTTCCTACGACACACCCAGGATGGGTACACCGATAAACTCATCTTT
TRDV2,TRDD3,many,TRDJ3,CACDTGGISSSWDTRQMFF,TGTGCCTGTGACACCGGGGGGATTTCCAGCTCCTGGGACACCCGACAGATGTTTTTC
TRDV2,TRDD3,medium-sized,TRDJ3,CACDPVLGAAQAWDTRQMFF,TGTGCCTGTGACCCCGTACTGGGGGCCGCTCAAGCCTGGGACACCCGACAGATGTTTTTC
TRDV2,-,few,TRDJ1,CACDTLGDLKADKLIF,TGTGCCTGTGACACCCTTGGGGATTTAAAGGCCGATAAACTCATCTTT
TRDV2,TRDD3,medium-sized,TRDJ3,CACDTLGDGSSWDTRQMFF,TGTGCCTGTGACACCCTGGGGGATGGGAGCTCCTGGGACACCCGACAGATGTTTTTC
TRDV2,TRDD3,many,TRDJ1,CACDSLGDTKGGYTDKLIF,TGTGCCTGTGACTCGTTGGGGGATACAAAGGGTGGGTACACCGATAAACTCATCTTT
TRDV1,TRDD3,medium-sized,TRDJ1,CALGDVLLGDTTDKLIF,TGTGCTCTTGGGGACGTGCTTTTGGGGGATACAACCGATAAACTCATCTTT
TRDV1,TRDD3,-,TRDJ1,CALGEWRGTGDYRYTDKLIF,TGTGCTCTTGGGGAATGGCGGGGTACTGGGGATTACCGGTACACCGATAAACTCATCTTT
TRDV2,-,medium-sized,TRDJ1,CACDLLLNTDKLIF,TGTGCCTGTGACCTCCTCCTCAACACCGATAAACTCATCTTT
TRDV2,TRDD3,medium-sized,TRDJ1,CACDNVLGDRYTDKLIF,TGTGCCTGTGACAACGTACTGGGGGACCGTTACACCGATAAACTCATCTTT
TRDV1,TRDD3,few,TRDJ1,CALGEKRVLTHWGNTDKLIF,TGTGCTCTTGGGGAAAAGCGGGTCCTAACCCACTGGGGTAACACCGATAAACTCATCTTT
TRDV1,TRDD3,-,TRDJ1,CALGEPTYWGFMYTDKLIF,TGTGCTCTTGGGGAACCCACGTACTGGGGGTTTATGTACACCGATAAACTCATCTTT
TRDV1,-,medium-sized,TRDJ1,CALGDLMIPIILGEADKLIF,TGTGCTCTTGGGGATCTAATGATTCCTATAATATTGGGGGAGGCCGATAAACTCATCTTT
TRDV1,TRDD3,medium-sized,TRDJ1,CALGVRVPVDLGGLGADKLIF,TGTGCTCTTGGGGTCCGGGTACCGGTTGACCTGGGGGGATTAGGGGCCGATAAACTCATCTTT
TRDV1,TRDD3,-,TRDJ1,CALGERFTALGDADKLIF,TGTGCTCTTGGGGAACGCTTCACCGCACTGGGGGATGCCGATAAACTCATCTTT
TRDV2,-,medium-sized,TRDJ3,CACDTVGVLSSWDTRQMFF,TGTGCCTGTGACACGGTTGGGGTTCTAAGCTCCTGGGACACCCGACAGATGTTTTTC